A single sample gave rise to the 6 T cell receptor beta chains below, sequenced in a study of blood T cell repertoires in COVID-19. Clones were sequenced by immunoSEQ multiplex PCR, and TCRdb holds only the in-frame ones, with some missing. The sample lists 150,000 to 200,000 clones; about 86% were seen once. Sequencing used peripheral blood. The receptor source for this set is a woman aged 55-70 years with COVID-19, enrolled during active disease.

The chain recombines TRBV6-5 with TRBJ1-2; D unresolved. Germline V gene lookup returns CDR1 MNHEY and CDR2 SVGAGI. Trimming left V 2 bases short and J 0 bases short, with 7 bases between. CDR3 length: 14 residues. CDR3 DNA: TGTGCCAGCAGTTACCCGGGAGCTAACTATGGCTACACCTTC. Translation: CASSYPGANYGYTF.

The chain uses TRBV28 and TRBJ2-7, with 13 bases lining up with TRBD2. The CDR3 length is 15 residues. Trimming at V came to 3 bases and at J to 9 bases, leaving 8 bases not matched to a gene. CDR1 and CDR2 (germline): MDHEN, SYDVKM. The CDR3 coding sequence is TGTGCCAGCAGTTTCCTTCCGGGACTAGCGGGAAGGCAGTACTTC. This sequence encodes CASSFLPGLAGRQYF.

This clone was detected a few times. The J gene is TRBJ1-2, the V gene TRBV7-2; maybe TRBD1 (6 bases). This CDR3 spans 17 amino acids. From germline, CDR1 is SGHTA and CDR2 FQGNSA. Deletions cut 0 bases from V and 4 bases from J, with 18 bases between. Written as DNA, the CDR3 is TGTGCCAGCAGCTTAGCCCAGGGGCAGGGGCGGGTCTATGGCTACACCTTC. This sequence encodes CASSLAQGQGRVYGYTF.

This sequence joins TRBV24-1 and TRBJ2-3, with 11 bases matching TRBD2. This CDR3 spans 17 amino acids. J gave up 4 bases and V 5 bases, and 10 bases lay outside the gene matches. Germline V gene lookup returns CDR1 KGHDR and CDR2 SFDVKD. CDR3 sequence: CATSGGTSGTFADTQYF. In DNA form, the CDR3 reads TGTGCCACCAGTGGGGGGACTAGCGGTACCTTCGCAGATACGCAGTATTTT.

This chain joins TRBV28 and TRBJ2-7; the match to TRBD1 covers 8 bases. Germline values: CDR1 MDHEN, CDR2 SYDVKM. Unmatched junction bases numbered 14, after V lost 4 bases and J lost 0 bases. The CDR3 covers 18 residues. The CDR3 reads CASSSPGQASGFSYEQYF. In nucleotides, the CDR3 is TGTGCCAGCAGTTCACCGGGACAGGCCTCGGGGTTCTCCTACGAGCAGTACTTC.

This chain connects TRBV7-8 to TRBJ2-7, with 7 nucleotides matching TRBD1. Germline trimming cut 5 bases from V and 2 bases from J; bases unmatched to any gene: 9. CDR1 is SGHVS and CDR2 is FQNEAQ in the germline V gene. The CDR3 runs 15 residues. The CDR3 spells CASSQGRQGAYEQYF. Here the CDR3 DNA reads TGTGCCAGCAGCCAAGGTAGGCAGGGGGCCTACGAGCAGTACTTC.